This T cell receptor beta chain was obtained from a study of CD8 T cells in ankylosing spondylitis. Overall study findings and caveats: A TCR beta motif of eight or nine highly homologous variants seemed to mark ankylosing spondylitis blood. It was reported that disease-linked clones were significantly enriched in matched ankylosing spondylitis synovial fluid.

The V and J ends lost 4 bases and 5 bases respectively, with 15 bases between them. The CDR3 spans 15 residues. A single record per CDR3 protein comes from TCRdb applying MiXCR to the 5' RACE reads. The repertoire has roughly 470,000 distinct CDR3 sequences, 25% to 30% of them found once; the top ten carry 0.89%. This clonotype occurred a few times. What it binds is not known. The sequence was obtained from a male donor with ankylosing spondylitis. The sample was blood, either unsorted or a sorted T cell fraction (not recorded which). The V gene is TRBV12-3 or TRBV12-4, the J gene TRBJ2-1; D might be TRBD2 (6 bases). This CDR3 reads CASSWASSENNEQFF. CDR3 sequence (DNA): TGTGCCAGCAGTTGGGCTTCTAGCGAGAACAATGAGCAGTTCTTC.